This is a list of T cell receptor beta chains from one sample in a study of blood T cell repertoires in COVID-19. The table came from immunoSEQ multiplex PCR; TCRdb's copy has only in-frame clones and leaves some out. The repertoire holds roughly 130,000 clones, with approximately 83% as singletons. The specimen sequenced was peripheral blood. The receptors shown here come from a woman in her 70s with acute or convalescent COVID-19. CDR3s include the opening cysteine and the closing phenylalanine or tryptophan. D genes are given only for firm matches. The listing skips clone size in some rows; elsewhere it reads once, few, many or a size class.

TGTGCCAGCAGCCCTATCAATGAGCAGTTCTTC | CASSPINEQFF | . | TRBJ2-1 | . | TRBV2
TGTGCCAGCAGCTTGGGGGGCATTGAGCAGTTCTTC | CASSLGGIEQFF | . | TRBJ2-1 | . | TRBV5-5
TGTGCCAGCAGCGTAGGTCAGGGGAGCACTGAAGCTTTCTTT | CASSVGQGSTEAFF | . | TRBJ1-1 | . | TRBV9
TGTGCCAGCACCGTGGACAGGGGATCCTCTGGGGCCAACGTCCTGACTTTC | CASTVDRGSSGANVLTF | TRBD1 | TRBJ2-6 | . | TRBV5-8
TGTGCCAGCAGCTTAGTCGGGACAGGGGCCGGCTATGGCTACACCTTC | CASSLVGTGAGYGYTF | TRBD1 | TRBJ1-2 | . | TRBV7-8
TGTGCCAGCAGCCAAGTATCAGGGGCTCCTGGAAACACCATATATTTT | CASSQVSGAPGNTIYF | . | TRBJ1-3 | . | TRBV3-1/TRBV3-2
TGTGCCAGCAATGACCCGGCGGGACAGGCTTACAATGAGCAGTTCTTC | CASNDPAGQAYNEQFF | TRBD1 | TRBJ2-1 | few | TRBV19
TGCGCCAGCAGCCCGACGGTTGGAGGGGCCCCCGGTGGTACGCAGTATTTT | CASSPTVGGAPGGTQYF | . | TRBJ2-3 | . | TRBV5-1
TGTGCCAGCAGTTTGGGACTTTACAATGAGCAGTTCTTC | CASSLGLYNEQFF | . | TRBJ2-1 | . | TRBV27
TGCGCCAGCAGCTTGGGATCTAGCGGGGGGAAAGAGACCCAGTACTTC | CASSLGSSGGKETQYF | TRBD2 | TRBJ2-5 | . | TRBV5-1
TGTGCCAGCAGCTTGAAGCGATTCACAGATACGCAGTATTTT | CASSLKRFTDTQYF | . | TRBJ2-3 | few | TRBV5-6
TGTGCCACCAGCAGGACTCCGGAAACTAATGAAAAACTGTTTTTT | CATSRTPETNEKLFF | . | TRBJ1-4 | . | TRBV15
TGTGCCAGCAGCTTAGATAGGGGGAATGAGCAGTTCTTC | CASSLDRGNEQFF | . | TRBJ2-1 | . | TRBV7-2
TGTGCCAGCAAGGCTAGCGGGGGGGGGAGCACAGATACGCAGTATTTT | CASKASGGGSTDTQYF | TRBD2 | TRBJ2-3 | . | TRBV5-4
TGTGCCAGCAGCGTAGACAGGGGGAATCAGCCCCAGCATTTT | CASSVDRGNQPQHF | TRBD1 | TRBJ1-5 | few | TRBV7-8
TGTGCCAGTAGTCCGGACAGGGTCGACTATGGCTACACCTTC | CASSPDRVDYGYTF | TRBD1 | TRBJ1-2 | few | TRBV19
TGTGCCAGTAGTCCTCACCGACAGGGCTATAATTCACCCCTCCACTTT | CASSPHRQGYNSPLHF | TRBD1 | TRBJ1-6 | few | TRBV19
TGTGCCAGCAAGAGGGATTACAATCAGCCCCAGCATTTT | CASKRDYNQPQHF | . | TRBJ1-5 | . | TRBV6-5
TGTGCCAGCAGCCAAGCGGGACTAGCGGGGGGACATGCAGAGACCCAGTACTTC | CASSQAGLAGGHAETQYF | TRBD2 | TRBJ2-5 | . | TRBV3-1/TRBV3-2
TGTGCCAGCAGCGGACAGTCGGCAATTGAAGCTTTCTTT | CASSGQSAIEAFF | . | TRBJ1-1 | . | TRBV7-8
TGTGCCACCGGGGAAGGGAACGAGCAGTACTTC | CATGEGNEQYF | . | TRBJ2-7 | . | TRBV6-6
TGTGCCAGCAGCTTAGCACGGGTCGGGGGGCAAGAGACCCAGTACTTC | CASSLARVGGQETQYF | TRBD2 | TRBJ2-5 | . | TRBV7-8
TGTGCCAGCAGTTTATGGGCAGGGGGCCTCCCCTCTGGGGCCAACGTCCTGACTTTC | CASSLWAGGLPSGANVLTF | TRBD1 | TRBJ2-6 | . | TRBV27
TGTGCCAGCAGTCGGACATCGTTAGGTGAGACCCAGTACTTC | CASSRTSLGETQYF | . | TRBJ2-5 | . | TRBV7-9
TGTGCCAGCTCACCAAGACTAGCGGGGGAAGAGACCCAGTACTTC | CASSPRLAGEETQYF | TRBD2 | TRBJ2-5 | once | TRBV18
TGTGCCAGCAGCGCCTTAACGAACACCGGGGAGCTGTTTTTT | CASSALTNTGELFF | . | TRBJ2-2 | . | TRBV9
TGCGCCAGCAGCTTGCTGACCGAGGCCGAGCAGTACTTC | CASSLLTEAEQYF | . | TRBJ2-7 | . | TRBV5-1
TGTGCCAGCAGCGCGGGACAGCGCTATGGCTACACCTTC | CASSAGQRYGYTF | TRBD1 | TRBJ1-2 | . | TRBV2
TGTGCCACCAGTGAACATACCACAGATACGCAGTATTTT | CATSEHTTDTQYF | . | TRBJ2-3 | . | TRBV24-1
TGTGCCAGCAGTCAAGAGGGGGACGGGACAAACCAAGAGACCCAGTACTTC | CASSQEGDGTNQETQYF | . | TRBJ2-5 | . | TRBV11-2
TGTGCCAGCAGCAAAGAGAAAGGAGACAGGGATGACACTGAAGCTTTCTTT | CASSKEKGDRDDTEAFF | . | TRBJ1-1 | . | TRBV21-1
TGTGCCAGCTCACCAAGGCGGGGGGGTTCCTACAATGAGCAGTTCTTC | CASSPRRGGSYNEQFF | TRBD2 | TRBJ2-1 | . | TRBV18
TGTGCCAGCAGCTTAGGGTTTTCCGGGGGAGGGGCGACCCAAGAGACCCAGTACTTC | CASSLGFSGGGATQETQYF | TRBD2 | TRBJ2-5 | once | TRBV11-3
TGTGCCAGCAGCTCCGTCGGACAGGTCTTGCTCGGCTACACCTTC | CASSSVGQVLLGYTF | TRBD1 | TRBJ1-2 | few | TRBV7-2